Listed below are T cell receptor beta chains from one sample, sequenced in a study of response to subunit inactivated influenza vaccine. MiXCR was run by TCRdb on the RT-PCR reads, yielding one entry per CDR3 protein. The sample contains approximately 500,000 distinct CDR3 sequences, 10% to 15% of which appear only once. The sequenced sample was PBMCs from blood, obtained roughly 46 days after vaccination. The receptor source for this set is a man over 45 who received an inactivated influenza vaccine. The CDR3 runs from the conserved cysteine through the conserved F or W.

j_call v_call cdr3_aa
TRBJ2-7 TRBV2 CASSIQIYEQYF
TRBJ2-7 TRBV6-6 CASSPLNYEQYF
TRBJ2-2 TRBV12-3/TRBV12-4 CASSTARDTGELFF
TRBJ2-7 TRBV20-1 CSARAPGDRAPYEQYF
TRBJ2-2 TRBV7-3 CASSETGYTGELFF
TRBJ2-1 TRBV29-1 CSVEKLGEQFF
TRBJ2-2 TRBV6-6 CASSSGMAGELFF
TRBJ1-5 TRBV6-5 CASSYETFSNQPQHF
TRBJ2-3 TRBV5-1 CASSLGLAGGPTLDTQYF
TRBJ2-5 TRBV2 CASSEMAAETQYF
TRBJ1-2 TRBV12-3/TRBV12-4 CASSLNVVGGEYGYTF
TRBJ2-1 TRBV2 CASSAWASGSSSSYNEQFF
TRBJ1-6 TRBV20-1 CSARVVLNVGSPLHF
TRBJ2-7 TRBV6-5 CASSYSGRVYEQYF
TRBJ2-1 TRBV4-2 CASSQELAGDNEQFF
TRBJ2-2 TRBV3-1 CASSQSLANTGELFF
TRBJ1-1 TRBV12-3/TRBV12-4 CASSLRQKNTEAFF
TRBJ2-1 TRBV12-3/TRBV12-4 CASTGGGTRYNEQFF
TRBJ2-7 TRBV28 CASFPGRRNYEQYF
TRBJ2-1 TRBV29-1 CSVRDSREQFF
TRBJ2-7 TRBV20-1 CSARDPAGGAREQYF
TRBJ2-3 TRBV7-2 CASSFKRGGGDTQYF
TRBJ1-2 TRBV7-6 CASSLPPIEPGQGASYGYTF
TRBJ2-1 TRBV4-2 CASSLLPGGTDEQFF
TRBJ2-1 TRBV28 CASSLSLGPRNEQFF
TRBJ1-4 TRBV12-3/TRBV12-4 CASSSRYEKLFF
TRBJ1-6 TRBV12-3/TRBV12-4 CASSLGGGRNSPLHF
TRBJ2-2 TRBV12-3/TRBV12-4 CASSGTLTGELFF
TRBJ2-3 TRBV7-2 CASSQGTSGGVTDTQYF
TRBJ2-1 TRBV28 CASSFSDYLHSYNEQFF
TRBJ2-7 TRBV13 CASSARKWGSFYEQYF
TRBJ2-3 TRBV7-2 CASSYRSMGTDTQYF
TRBJ2-2 TRBV20-1 CSAYPSGPQAPGELFF
TRBJ1-1 TRBV7-9 CASSLGGGRGTEAFF
TRBJ2-2 TRBV29-1 CSVQLGRGELFF
TRBJ2-1 TRBV7-2 CASSLGYQVYNEQFF
TRBJ2-3 TRBV29-1 CSVSRTGTSTDTQYF
TRBJ2-3 TRBV20-1 CSARDRVDTQYF
TRBJ2-3 TRBV24-1 CATSDWRLLDTQYF
TRBJ1-1 TRBV20-1 CSARDRRQGRTEAFF
TRBJ2-1 TRBV5-1 CASSQTSSARVGDEQFF
TRBJ2-1 TRBV6-2/TRBV6-3 CASSYGLHNEQFF
TRBJ2-1 TRBV12-3/TRBV12-4 CASRGAGKQFF
TRBJ2-7 TRBV10-3 CAISGVSGSYEQYF